The 29 T cell receptor beta chains below all came from one sample that was sequenced in a study of vaccination effects on CD4 cells after COVID-19. Their cognate antigens are unknown. Pools of viral peptides were used by the ViraFEST assay to expand antigen-specific CD4+ T cells ahead of sequencing. The culture ran for 10 days before CD4+ T cells were isolated. Each participant was given two doses of one vaccine (BNT162b2 or mRNA-1273). TCRdb's copy holds only in-frame clones and misses some; the assay was immunoSEQ multiplex PCR. The sample carries about 60,000 clones, roughly 80% recorded once. Sequences were derived from CD4+ T cells from PBMCs cultured with HCoV-OC43 spike peptides, sampled after COVID-19 vaccination. The subset here: HCoV-OC43 spike overlapping peptide pool stimulation. The receptors were sampled from a human donor who received a COVID-19 vaccine.

The V call is TRBV3-1 (or the pseudogene TRBV3-2), the J call TRBJ2-5, with D perhaps TRBD2 (5 bases). V was pared by 4 bases and J by 7 bases, with 10 bases between. The CDR3 contains 12 residues. The germline V gene has CDR1 LGHDT and CDR2 YNNKEL (reference sequence). The CDR3 loop is CASSPSSGTQYF. The CDR3 bases are TGTGCCAGCAGCCCCAGCAGCGGGACCCAGTACTTC.

V usage is TRBV27 and J usage is TRBJ1-6; possibly TRBD1 for D (6 bases). Germline lookup yields CDR1 MNHEY and CDR2 SMNVEV (reference sequence). The CDR3 is 16 residues long. Trimming removed 4 bases at V and 7 bases at J, with 17 bases between. CDR3 loop: CASSSKLTGSNSPLHF. DNA of the CDR3: TGTGCCAGCAGTTCGAAACTAACAGGGTCCAATTCACCCCTCCACTTT.

The rearrangement joins TRBV19 to TRBJ2-1, with TRBD2 as a possible D gene (6 bases). Germline-derived CDR1 and CDR2 are LNHDA and SQIVND (reference sequence). The ends were cut back, 3 bases at V and 7 bases at J, with 10 bases in the middle. CDR3 length: 13 residues. The CDR3 sequence is CASSMRGRNEQFF. Here the CDR3 DNA reads TGTGCCAGTAGTATGCGGGGTAGGAATGAGCAGTTCTTC.

The chain has TRBV6-4 and TRBJ1-2; a weak D match, TRBD1 (5 bases). This CDR3 has 17 amino acids. Germline V gene data show CDR1 as MRHNA and CDR2 as SNTAGT. V lost 4 bases and J 3 bases, leaving 21 bases between the germline ends. In DNA, the CDR3 is TGTGCCAGCAGTGTTGGGATCGAAAGGGACTTCTACTATGGCTACACCTTC. Translated: CASSVGIERDFYYGYTF.

The rearrangement links TRBV3-1 (or the pseudogene TRBV3-2) to TRBJ2-1; TRBD2 aligns across 7 bases. This CDR3 contains 14 residues. The V segment lost 3 bases and the J segment 6 bases; nucleotides outside the gene matches: 5. Germline-derived CDR1 and CDR2 are LGHDT and YNNKEL (reference sequence). CDR3 loop: CASSQRGTLNEQFF. The CDR3 DNA reads as TGTGCCAGCAGCCAGCGGGGGACCCTCAATGAGCAGTTCTTC.

The chain couples TRBV18 to TRBJ2-3; TRBD1 matches at 7 bases. This CDR3 is 16 amino acids long. Trimming removed 0 bases from V and 8 bases from J; junction bases left unmatched: 11. Germline CDR1 is KGHSH and CDR2 is LQKENI. As DNA, the CDR3 is TGTGCCAGCTCACCACCGAATAAAGGACAGGAATTTACGCAGTATTTT. Protein sequence: CASSPPNKGQEFTQYF.

The rearrangement links TRBV12-5 to TRBJ2-7; 8 bases fit TRBD1. V gave up 5 bases and J gave up 6 bases; unmatched junction bases: 27. Germline V gene lookup returns CDR1 LGHNT and CDR2 FRNRAP. CDR3 length equals 20 residues. Here the CDR3 reads CASGLPPGTGSPRTAREQYV. The CDR3 DNA sequence: TGTGCTAGTGGTCTACCACCCGGGACAGGTAGCCCTCGAACGGCGCGCGAGCAGTACGTC.

This chain joins TRBV24-1 and TRBJ2-4; possibly TRBD1 for D (6 bases). Trimming pared 2 bases from V and 8 bases from J, leaving 12 bases between. The CDR3 runs 14 residues. Germline CDR1 is KGHDR and CDR2 is SFDVKD. The CDR3 sequence: CATSDSRQAYIQYF. For the CDR3, the DNA is TGTGCCACCAGTGATTCCCGACAGGCATACATTCAGTACTTC.

The rearrangement joins TRBV27 to TRBJ2-5; a possible D gene is TRBD2 (7 bases). The CDR3 is 16 residues long. Between the trimmed V and J ends, which lost 4 bases and 4 bases, there was a span of 19 bases. Germline lookup yields CDR1 MNHEY and CDR2 SMNVEV (reference sequence). CDR3 DNA sequence: TGTGCCAGCAGTTCCCCTAGCGGAGGGGGGAGAGAGACCCAGTACTTC. Its protein is CASSSPSGGGRETQYF.

CDR3 coding DNA: TGTGCCAGTTCCGGGACAGGGACGGGGTGGCAGTACGTC. It is translated as CASSGTGTGWQYV. The chain uses TRBV6-5 and TRBJ2-7; 9 nucleotides align to TRBD1. V lost 9 bases, J lost 9 bases, and 12 bases stayed unmatched. Looked up from germline, CDR1 is MNHEY and CDR2 is SVGAGI. The CDR3 covers 13 residues.

J is TRBJ1-5 and V is TRBV6-5; possible D gene TRBD1, 5 bases. The germline V and J ends were trimmed by 6 bases and 2 bases, with 5 bases remaining between them. The CDR3 sequence is 12 residues long. CDR1 and CDR2 (germline): MNHEY, SVGAGI. The CDR3 nucleotides are TGTGCCAGCAGGGGGGGCAATCAGCCCCAGCATTTT. Its protein product is CASRGGNQPQHF.

The rearrangement uses TRBV27 and TRBJ1-5; D not certain. The CDR3 loop spans 17 amino acids. The V gene's germline CDR1 is MNHEY and CDR2 SMNVEV (reference sequence). Trimming removed 0 bases at V and 0 bases at J, with 12 bases between. The CDR3 region has the DNA TGTGCCAGCAGTTTATCCCCCAGTTCCCTTAGCAATCAGCCCCAGCATTTT. As protein: CASSLSPSSLSNQPQHF.

The chain employs TRBV21-1 and TRBJ2-4. TRBV21-1 is annotated as a pseudogene. This CDR3 has 11 residues. The CDR3 loop is CASTFFSSRAF. The CDR3 DNA is TGTGCCAGCACCTTCTTCTCCTCAAGGGCCTTC.

The rearrangement uses TRBV19 and TRBJ2-5, with 11 bases identical to TRBD1. Per the germline V gene, CDR1 is LNHDA and CDR2 is SQIVND (reference sequence). The CDR3 runs 13 residues. V lost 5 bases, J lost 4 bases, and 0 bases stayed unmatched. The CDR3 loop is CASSGQGAETQYF. For the CDR3, the DNA is TGTGCCAGTAGTGGACAGGGGGCAGAGACCCAGTACTTC.

The chain couples TRBV30 to TRBJ2-5; D is perhaps TRBD1 (5 bases). CDR1 GTSNPN and CDR2 SVGIG come from the germline V gene (reference sequence). The V end lost 2 bases, the J end lost 5 bases, and 18 bases lay between the germline ends. The CDR3 runs 15 residues. CDR3 nucleotide sequence: TGTGCCTGGAGTCCCCCAGGGCCTCTCAGGGAGACCCAGTACTTC. This translates into CAWSPPGPLRETQYF.

V and J are TRBV7-8 and TRBJ1-4; possible D gene TRBD1, 5 bases. V lost 5 bases to trimming and J lost 5 bases, with 15 bases between them. This CDR3 region has 15 residues. Germline V gene data show CDR1 as SGHVS and CDR2 as FQNEAQ. CDR3: CASSRGAGTNEKLFF. The CDR3 DNA sequence: TGTGCCAGCAGCCGAGGGGCAGGGACCAATGAAAAACTGTTTTTT.

Only a few counts were recorded for this clone. The V call is TRBV12-3 or TRBV12-4, the J call TRBJ1-5; D gene unclear. V gave up 4 bases and J gave up 5 bases, with 9 bases separating them. The CDR3 loop spans 13 amino acids. The CDR3 protein is CASSSLSYQPQHF. As DNA, the CDR3 is TGTGCCAGCAGTTCCCTGAGCTATCAGCCCCAGCATTTT.

CDR3 protein: CASSKTGIKDTQYF. The CDR3 DNA is TGTGCCAGCAGTAAAACCGGGATCAAAGATACGCAGTATTTT. This chain connects TRBV3-1 (or the pseudogene TRBV3-2) to TRBJ2-3; possible D gene TRBD2, 5 bases. The CDR3 runs to 14 residues. Trimming left V 6 bases short and J 5 bases short, with 15 bases between. Looked up from germline, CDR1 is LGHDT and CDR2 is YNNKEL (reference sequence).

The gene calls are TRBV7-2 and TRBJ2-3, with 10 bases matching TRBD2. Losses at the gene ends were 1 base for V and 2 bases for J; bases not matched to a gene: 6. CDR1 is SGHTA and CDR2 is FQGNSA in the germline V gene. The CDR3 contains 17 residues. The CDR3 spells CASSLVAGGLPTDTQYF. The CDR3 DNA is TGTGCCAGCAGCTTAGTAGCGGGGGGACTCCCCACAGATACGCAGTATTTT.

There are a few counts of this clone. The V call is TRBV5-1, the J call TRBJ1-1, with 9 bases that match TRBD1. Per the germline V gene, CDR1 is SGHRS and CDR2 is YFSETQ. Trimming cost V 3 bases and J 1 base; bases outside gene matches: 1. This CDR3 has 14 residues. The CDR3 nucleotides are TGCGCCAGCAGCTGGGGACAGGGGAACACTGAAGCTTTCTTT. Translation gives CASSWGQGNTEAFF.

Sample share makes this clone medium-sized. The chain uses TRBV5-1 and TRBJ2-3, with a possible D match to TRBD2 (5 bases). Trimming took off 0 bases at V and 4 bases at J, with 9 bases between the two ends. CDR3 size: 14 residues. The germline V gene encodes CDR1 SGHRS and CDR2 YFSETQ. The DNA for the CDR3 is TGCGCCAGCAGCTTGGTGTCGGGGTCAGATACGCAGTATTTT. Translated, it gives CASSLVSGSDTQYF.

The J gene is TRBJ2-6, the V gene TRBV6-6; D uncertain. CDR3 length: 13 amino acids. V lost 7 bases and J 4 bases, leaving 8 bases between the germline ends. Per the germline V gene, CDR1 is MNHNY and CDR2 is SVGAGI (reference sequence). The CDR3, as DNA: TGTGCCAGCACCCCTTCGGGGGCCAACGTCCTGACTTTC. Protein: CASTPSGANVLTF.

The chain couples TRBV7-9 to TRBJ2-1; possibly TRBD1 or TRBD2 for D (6 bases each). V shed 5 bases and J shed 4 bases, with 21 bases lying between them. The CDR3 is made up of 17 amino acids. Germline CDR1 and CDR2: SEHNR and FQNEAQ (reference sequence). CDR3 DNA sequence: TGTGCCAGCAGCCCCCCCTCGAACCGGGGGCTATACAATGAGCAGTTCTTC. Amino acids: CASSPPSNRGLYNEQFF.

The V call is TRBV5-1, the J call TRBJ1-3, with D possibly matching TRBD1 (6 bases). Deletions cut 3 bases from V and 0 bases from J, with 13 bases between. CDR3 length equals 16 residues. The V gene's germline CDR1 is SGHRS and CDR2 YFSETQ. CDR3 loop: CASSSPDRDSGNTIYF. CDR3 DNA: TGCGCCAGCAGCTCCCCGGACAGAGACTCTGGAAACACCATATATTTT.

This clone appeared once. The chain employs TRBV24-1 and TRBJ1-2; D is ambiguous. The V gene's germline CDR1 is KGHDR and CDR2 SFDVKD. V lost 6 bases, J lost 0 bases, and 10 bases lay in between. The CDR3 consists of 14 residues. CDR3 DNA sequence: TGTGCCACCAGTCAGGTGGGGTCTAACTATGGCTACACCTTC. It codes for CATSQVGSNYGYTF.

The chain joins TRBV6-5 to TRBJ1-4, with D hard to call. The CDR3 runs to 15 residues. CDR1 and CDR2 from the germline V gene are MNHEY and SVGAGI. The V end was cut by 6 bases, the J end by 4 bases, with 15 bases between. The CDR3 nucleotides are TGTGCCAGCAGGGACTCAGGACCGATTAATGAAAAACTGTTTTTT. This codes for CASRDSGPINEKLFF.

The chain has TRBV19 and TRBJ2-2; D could derive from TRBD1 or TRBD2 (7 bases each). This CDR3 has 19 residues. Germline-derived CDR1 and CDR2 are LNHDA and SQIVND (reference sequence). With 2 bases removed from V and 2 bases from J, the gap between germline ends came to 21 bases. Here the CDR3 reads CASSILLGRDSRNTGELFF. As DNA, the CDR3 is TGTGCCAGTAGTATACTTCTGGGGAGGGACAGCCGAAACACCGGGGAGCTGTTTTTT.

V gene TRBV7-9 combines with J gene TRBJ1-6, with D possibly TRBD1 on 6 matching bases. The germline CDR1 and CDR2 sequences are SEHNR and FQNEAQ (reference sequence). The CDR3 loop spans 14 amino acids. Trimming pared 4 bases from V and 6 bases from J, leaving 10 bases between. In DNA form, the CDR3 reads TGTGCCAGCAGCTCGGACAGCCCTAATTCACCCCTCCACTTT. Its protein is CASSSDSPNSPLHF.

The chain has TRBV7-9 and TRBJ1-2; 9 bases fit TRBD1. The CDR3 is 14 amino acids. J lost 6 bases, V lost 5 bases, and 7 bases had no gene match. Germline assignment: CDR1 SEHNR and CDR2 FQNEAQ (reference sequence). This CDR3 reads CASSPTGGGNGYTF. The DNA for the CDR3 is TGTGCCAGCAGCCCGACAGGGGGAGGCAATGGCTACACCTTC.